This T cell receptor (beta chain) comes out of a study of siplizumab effects on memory and regulatory T cells. Overall study findings and caveats: Roughly 75-95% of proliferating clones (CD4+ or CD8+) could not be assigned a naive or memory phenotype. Naive T cells looked more diverse than memory cells and looked like major alloresponse contributors. Siplizumab led to significantly less abundant alloreactive sequences that could be traced back to unstimulated CD4+ memory cells.

This CDR3 has 15 amino acids. From germline, CDR1 is MNHEY and CDR2 SMNVEV (reference sequence). J gave up 1 base and V 5 bases, and 7 bases lay outside the gene matches. Of note for this clone: Its cognate antigen is unknown.

Assays captured about 10^5 TCR templates per sample. TCRdb keeps only in-frame clones here, not all; method: immunoSEQ multiplex PCR. The top ten clones hold around 0.68% of a sample with some 100,000 clones, roughly nine tenths of them seen once. Sequenced sample: Tregs sorted from blood. The chain is built from TRBV27 and TRBJ2-5; 7 nucleotides match TRBD1. The clonotype was recovered from a human donor in good health. The CDR3 reads CASSPSTGSQETQYF. The CDR3 DNA sequence: TGTGCCAGCAGTCCCTCGACAGGGAGCCAAGAGACCCAGTACTTC.